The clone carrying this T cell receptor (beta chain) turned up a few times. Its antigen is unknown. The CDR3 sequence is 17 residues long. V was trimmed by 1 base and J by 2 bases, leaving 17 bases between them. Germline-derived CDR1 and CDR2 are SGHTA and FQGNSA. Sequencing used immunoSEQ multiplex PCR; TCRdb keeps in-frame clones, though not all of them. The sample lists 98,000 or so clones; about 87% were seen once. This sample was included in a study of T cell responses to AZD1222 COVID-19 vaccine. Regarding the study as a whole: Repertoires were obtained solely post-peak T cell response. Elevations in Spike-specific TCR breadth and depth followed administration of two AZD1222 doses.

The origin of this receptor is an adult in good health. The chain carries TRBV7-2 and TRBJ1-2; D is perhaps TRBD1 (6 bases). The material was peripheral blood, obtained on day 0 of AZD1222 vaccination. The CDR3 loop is CASSLVFQGPRNYGYTF. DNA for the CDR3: TGTGCCAGCAGCTTAGTGTTCCAGGGGCCCAGAAACTATGGCTACACCTTC.